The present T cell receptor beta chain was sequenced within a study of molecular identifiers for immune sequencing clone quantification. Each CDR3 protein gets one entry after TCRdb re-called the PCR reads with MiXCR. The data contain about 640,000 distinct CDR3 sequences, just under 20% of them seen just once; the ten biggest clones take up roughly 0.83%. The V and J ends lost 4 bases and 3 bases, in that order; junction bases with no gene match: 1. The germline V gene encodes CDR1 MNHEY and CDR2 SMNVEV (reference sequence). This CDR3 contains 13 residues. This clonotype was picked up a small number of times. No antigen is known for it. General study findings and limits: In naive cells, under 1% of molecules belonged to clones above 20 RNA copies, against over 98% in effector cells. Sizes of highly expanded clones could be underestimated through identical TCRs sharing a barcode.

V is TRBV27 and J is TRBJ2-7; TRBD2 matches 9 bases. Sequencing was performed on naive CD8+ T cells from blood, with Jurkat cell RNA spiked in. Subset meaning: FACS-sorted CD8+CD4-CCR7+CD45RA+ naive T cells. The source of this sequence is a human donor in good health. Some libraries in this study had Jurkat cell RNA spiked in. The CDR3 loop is CASSSSGDYEQYF. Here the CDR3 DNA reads TGTGCCAGCAGTTCTAGCGGGGACTACGAGCAGTACTTC.